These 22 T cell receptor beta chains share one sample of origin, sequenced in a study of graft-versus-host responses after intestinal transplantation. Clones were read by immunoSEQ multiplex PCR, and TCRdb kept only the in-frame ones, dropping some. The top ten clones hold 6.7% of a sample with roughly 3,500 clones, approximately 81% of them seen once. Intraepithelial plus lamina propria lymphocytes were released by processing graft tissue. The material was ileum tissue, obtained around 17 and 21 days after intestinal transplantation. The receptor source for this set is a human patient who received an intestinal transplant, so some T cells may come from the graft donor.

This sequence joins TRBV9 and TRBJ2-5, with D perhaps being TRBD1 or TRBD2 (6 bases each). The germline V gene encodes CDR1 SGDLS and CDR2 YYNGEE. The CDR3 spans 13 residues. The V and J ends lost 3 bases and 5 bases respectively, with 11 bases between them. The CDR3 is CASSARGGETQYF. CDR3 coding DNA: TGTGCCAGCAGCGCTCGAGGGGGGGAGACCCAGTACTTC.

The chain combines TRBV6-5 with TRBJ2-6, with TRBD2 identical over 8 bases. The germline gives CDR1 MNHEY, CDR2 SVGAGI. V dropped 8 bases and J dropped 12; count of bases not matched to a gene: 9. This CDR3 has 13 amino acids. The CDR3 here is CASGWRGAPVLTF. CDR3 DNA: TGTGCCAGCGGTTGGCGGGGGGCCCCCGTCCTGACTTTC.

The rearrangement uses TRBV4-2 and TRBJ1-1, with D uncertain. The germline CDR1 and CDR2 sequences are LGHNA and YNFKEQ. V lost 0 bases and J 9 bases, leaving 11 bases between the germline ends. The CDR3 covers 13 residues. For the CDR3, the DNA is TGTGCCAGCAGCCAAGACGGAGGGAGACAAGCTTTCTTT. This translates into CASSQDGGRQAFF.

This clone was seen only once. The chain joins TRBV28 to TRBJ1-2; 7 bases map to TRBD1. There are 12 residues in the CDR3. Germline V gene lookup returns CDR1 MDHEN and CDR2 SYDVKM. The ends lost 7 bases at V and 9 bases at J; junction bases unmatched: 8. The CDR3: CASNFAQGSYTF. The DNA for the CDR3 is TGTGCCAGCAATTTCGCACAGGGGAGCTACACCTTC.

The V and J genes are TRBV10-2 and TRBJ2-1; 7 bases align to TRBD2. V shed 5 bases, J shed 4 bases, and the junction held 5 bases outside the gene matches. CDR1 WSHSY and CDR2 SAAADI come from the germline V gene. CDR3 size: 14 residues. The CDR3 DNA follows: TGCGCCAGCAGTTACGCGGGGGAGTACAATGAGCAGTTCTTC. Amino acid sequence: CASSYAGEYNEQFF.

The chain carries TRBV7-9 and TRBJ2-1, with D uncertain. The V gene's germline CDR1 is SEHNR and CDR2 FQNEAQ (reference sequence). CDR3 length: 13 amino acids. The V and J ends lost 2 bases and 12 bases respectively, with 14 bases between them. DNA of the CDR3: TGTGCCAGCAGCTTATCGCGTTACGGGTCGCAGTTCTTC. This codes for CASSLSRYGSQFF.

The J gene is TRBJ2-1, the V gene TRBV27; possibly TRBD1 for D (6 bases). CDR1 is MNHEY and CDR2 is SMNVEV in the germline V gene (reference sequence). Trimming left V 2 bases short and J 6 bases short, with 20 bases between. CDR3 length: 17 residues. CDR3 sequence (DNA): TGTGCCAGCAGTTTAGGAGGTGGACAGTTTGTTATCAATGAGCAGTTCTTC. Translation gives CASSLGGGQFVINEQFF.

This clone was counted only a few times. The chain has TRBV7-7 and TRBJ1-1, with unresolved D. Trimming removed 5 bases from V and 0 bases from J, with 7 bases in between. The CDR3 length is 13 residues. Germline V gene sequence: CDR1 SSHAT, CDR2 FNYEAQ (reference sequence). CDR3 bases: TGTGCCAGCAGCCGAACAGTGAACACTGAAGCTTTCTTT. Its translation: CASSRTVNTEAFF. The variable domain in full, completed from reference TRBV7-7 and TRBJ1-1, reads GAGVSQSPRYKVTKRGQDVTLRCDPISSHATLYWYQQALGQGPEFLTYFNYEAQPDKSGLPSDRFSAERPEGSISTLTIQRTEQRDSAMYRCASSRTVNTEAFFGQGTRLTVV.

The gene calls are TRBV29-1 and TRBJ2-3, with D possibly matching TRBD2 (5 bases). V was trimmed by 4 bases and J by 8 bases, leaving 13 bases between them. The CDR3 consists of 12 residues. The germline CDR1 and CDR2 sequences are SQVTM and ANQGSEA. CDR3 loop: CSVVYVRGTQYF. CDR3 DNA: TGCAGCGTTGTCTATGTTCGGGGTACGCAGTATTTT.

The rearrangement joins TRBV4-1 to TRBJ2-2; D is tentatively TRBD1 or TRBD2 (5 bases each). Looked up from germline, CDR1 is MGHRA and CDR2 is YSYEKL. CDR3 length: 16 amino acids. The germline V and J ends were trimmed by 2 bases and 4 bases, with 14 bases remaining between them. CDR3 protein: CASSQPSGGPTGELFF. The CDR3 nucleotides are TGCGCCAGCAGCCAACCCTCTGGGGGTCCCACCGGGGAGCTGTTTTTT.

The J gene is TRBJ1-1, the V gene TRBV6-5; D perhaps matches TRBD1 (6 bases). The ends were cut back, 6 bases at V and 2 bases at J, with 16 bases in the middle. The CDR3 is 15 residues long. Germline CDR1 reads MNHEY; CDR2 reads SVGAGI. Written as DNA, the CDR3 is TGTGCCAGCAGATCGGGGGGCGAGATCAACACTGAAGCTTTCTTT. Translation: CASRSGGEINTEAFF.

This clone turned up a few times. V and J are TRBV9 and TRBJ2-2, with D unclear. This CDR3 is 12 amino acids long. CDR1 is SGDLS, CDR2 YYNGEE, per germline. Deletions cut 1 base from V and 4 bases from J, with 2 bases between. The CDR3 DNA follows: TGTGCCAGCAGCGTACGCACCGGGGAGCTGTTTTTT. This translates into CASSVRTGELFF.

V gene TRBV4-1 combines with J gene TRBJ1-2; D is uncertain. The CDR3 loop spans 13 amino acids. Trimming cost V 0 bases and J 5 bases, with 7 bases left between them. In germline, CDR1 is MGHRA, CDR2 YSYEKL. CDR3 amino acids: CASSQDAGYGYTF. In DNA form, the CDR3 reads TGCGCCAGCAGCCAAGATGCGGGGTATGGCTACACCTTC.

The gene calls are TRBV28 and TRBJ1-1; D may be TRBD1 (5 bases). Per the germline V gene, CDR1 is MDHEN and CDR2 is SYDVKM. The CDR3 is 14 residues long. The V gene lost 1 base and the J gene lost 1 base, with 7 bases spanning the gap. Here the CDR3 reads CASSLFDRNTEAFF. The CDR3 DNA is TGTGCCAGCAGTTTATTCGACAGGAACACTGAAGCTTTCTTT.

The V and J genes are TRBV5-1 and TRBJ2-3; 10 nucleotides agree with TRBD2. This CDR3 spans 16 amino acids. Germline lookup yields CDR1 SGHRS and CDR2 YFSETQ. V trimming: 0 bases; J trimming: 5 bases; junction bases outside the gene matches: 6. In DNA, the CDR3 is TGCGCCAGCAGCTTGGCTCTAGCGGGGGTTAAAGATACGCAGTATTTT. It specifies CASSLALAGVKDTQYF.

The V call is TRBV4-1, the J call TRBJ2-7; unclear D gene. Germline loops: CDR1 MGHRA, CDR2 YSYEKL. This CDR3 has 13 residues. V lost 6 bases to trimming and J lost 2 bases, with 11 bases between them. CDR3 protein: CASRGGEAYEQYF. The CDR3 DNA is TGCGCCAGCAGGGGCGGAGAGGCCTACGAGCAGTACTTC.

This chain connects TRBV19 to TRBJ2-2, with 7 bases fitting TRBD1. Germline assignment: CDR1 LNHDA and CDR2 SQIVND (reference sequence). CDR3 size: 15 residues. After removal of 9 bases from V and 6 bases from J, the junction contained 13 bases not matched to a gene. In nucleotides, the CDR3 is TGTGCCAGCAACCCTAAAGGGACAGTTTCCGGGGAGCTGTTTTTT. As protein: CASNPKGTVSGELFF. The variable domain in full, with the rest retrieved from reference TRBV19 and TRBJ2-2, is DGGITQSPKYLFRKEGQNVTLSCEQNLNHDAMYWYRQDPGQGLRLIYYSQIVNDFQKGDIAEGYSVSREKKESFPLTVTSAQKNPTAFYLCASNPKGTVSGELFFGEGSRLTVL.

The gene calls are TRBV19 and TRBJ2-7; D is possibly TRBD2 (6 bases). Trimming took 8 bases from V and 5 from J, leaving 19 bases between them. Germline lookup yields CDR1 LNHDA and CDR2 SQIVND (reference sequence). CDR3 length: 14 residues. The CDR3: CASAAPGGSNEQYF. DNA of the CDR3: TGTGCCAGTGCCGCTCCTGGGGGGTCGAACGAGCAGTACTTC.

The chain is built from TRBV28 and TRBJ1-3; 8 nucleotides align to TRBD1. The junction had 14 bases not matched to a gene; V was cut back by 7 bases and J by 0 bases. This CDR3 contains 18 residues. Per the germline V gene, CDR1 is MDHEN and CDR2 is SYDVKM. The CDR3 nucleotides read TGTGCCAGCAACAACGGGCAGGGGGCTCCTTACTCTGGAAACACCATATATTTT. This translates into CASNNGQGAPYSGNTIYF.

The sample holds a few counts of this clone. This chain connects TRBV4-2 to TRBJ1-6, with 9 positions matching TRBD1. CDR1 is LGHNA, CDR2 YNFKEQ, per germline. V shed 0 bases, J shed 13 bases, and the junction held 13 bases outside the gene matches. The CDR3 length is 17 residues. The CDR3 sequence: CASSQDETGTGSSPLHF. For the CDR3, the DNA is TGTGCCAGCAGCCAAGACGAAACAGGGACAGGGTCTTCGCCCCTCCACTTT.

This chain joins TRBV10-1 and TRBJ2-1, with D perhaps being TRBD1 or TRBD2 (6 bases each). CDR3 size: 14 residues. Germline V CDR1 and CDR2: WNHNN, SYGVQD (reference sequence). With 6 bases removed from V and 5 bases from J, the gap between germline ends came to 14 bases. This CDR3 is CASRKGGSDNEQFF. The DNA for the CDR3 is TGCGCCAGCAGGAAGGGGGGTTCCGACAATGAGCAGTTCTTC.

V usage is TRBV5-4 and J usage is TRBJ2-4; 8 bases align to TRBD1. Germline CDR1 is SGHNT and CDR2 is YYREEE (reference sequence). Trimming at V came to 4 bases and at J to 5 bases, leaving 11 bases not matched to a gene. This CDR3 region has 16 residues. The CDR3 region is CASSEKDRVGENIQYF. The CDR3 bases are TGTGCCAGCAGCGAGAAGGACAGGGTAGGGGAAAACATTCAGTACTTC.